This TCR beta chain came from a study of persistence of HIV-infected CD4 T cells (dated by TCRdb to the early 2020s). Background for the entire study: The median time the participants had spent on suppressive ART was over 7 years. Apart from a couple of participants who underwent leukapheresis at a single time point, peripheral blood samples of up to about 180 mL were collected from participants at multiple time points. The study isolated CMV- and HIV-1 Gag-responding CD4+ T cells from ART-treated individuals to examine antigen-driven clonal expansion of HIV-1-infected cells. Proviral sequencing was used to assess clonality among infected cells, whereas TCRbeta sequencing gauged the clonality of all cells within each sorted population. For the TCR cluster analysis across participants, eight or nine participants were included for CMV and about seven participants for Gag.

In the paper's terms, the treatment or condition label means: suppressive antiretroviral therapy. Cells were stimulated with lysates of CMV-infected fibroblasts at around 10 ug/mL. Responding CD4+ T cells were sorted by upregulation of both CD40 ligand and CD69. HIV-1-infected adults in whom suppressive ART had been started during chronic infection were enrolled as participants. Plasma HIV-1 RNA had been undetectable (below 50 copies/mL) in participants for at least 4 years. To be included, a participant needed positive CMV serology and a CD4+ T cell count above 400 cells/uL. Before stimulation, PBMCs were isolated using density centrifugation and then depleted of CD8+ T cells. Stimulation of CD8-depleted PBMCs was carried out for more than 15 hours with anti-CD28/CD49d costimulation, CD40-blocking antibody and enfuvirtide, to prevent new infections. Cells were sorted on a Beckman Coulter MoFlo Legacy or XDP sorter, with propidium iodide excluding dead cells. The QIAamp DNA Mini Kit was used for genomic DNA extraction from samples above one million cells, and the Quick-DNA Microprep Kit was used otherwise.

The CDR1 and CDR2 encoded by the germline V gene are MGHRA and YSYEKL. V and J lose 0 bases and 6 bases, and a span of 17 bases separates them. The CDR3 runs 17 amino acids, cysteine and phenylalanine included. The retained sequence is limited to the CDR3, 51 bases, with the frame set at the first base. TCRbeta repertoires were sequenced from genomic DNA with the immunoSEQ hsTCRB assay version 4 in survey mode. For TCRbeta sequencing, genomic DNA was diluted to about 9.5 ng/uL, and up to roughly 1 ug was used per sample. On the study's bioinformatics: ImmunoSeq Analyzer 3.0 was used for analysis of TCRbeta data, and diversity was computed on productive nucleotide rearrangements. Using the Immunarch R package, lower-bound TCR diversity was estimated with the improved Chao index and clonality was estimated with the Gini coefficient. When different nucleotide rearrangements encoded the same CDR3beta amino acid sequence, each rearrangement was treated as a distinct clonotype. Differential abundance analysis found TCRbeta sequences that were significantly enriched in antigen-responding cells compared with anti-CD3/anti-CD28-activated cells. TCRs were clustered by predicted peptide-MHC specificity with GLIPH2, both within individual participants and across merged participant data sets. Not all clones reach the TCRdb copy of this immuneACCESS table, which keeps in-frame sequences only. Checked studies attribute under half of the gap to unresolved V genes and leave the rest unexplained. The V and J calls and clone size are taken from that table; D and trimming were inferred from the DNA. In this sample the table shows approximately 20,000 clones, 75% to 80% of which occur a single time. 6.8% of the sample goes to the ten largest clones.

This clone has only a few counts. Its antigen remains undetermined. No base qualities exist here, and no much larger clone lies one base off it. Findings and caveats that apply to the study as a whole: Significantly lower TCRbeta richness was observed in CMV- and Gag-responding cells than in anti-CD3/anti-CD28-responding cells, and higher oligoclonality was observed in CMV-responding cells than in CD3/CD28-stimulated and Gag-responding cells. Degenerate expanded CDR3beta sequences were enriched in antigen-responding cells, suggesting convergent selection of CD4+ responses to CMV and Gag. Restriction of bulk TCR analyses to the rare CMV-responding cells that actually carried HIV-1 proviruses was not possible. The study involved few individuals and tested only a limited range of antigens. A correlation was observed between TCR oligoclonality and proviral oligoclonality within the same sorted populations.

The source material was CD4+ T cells sorted from PBMCs after 18-hour stimulation, sampled from a patient who received antiretroviral therapy. This specimen's cell subset or site label, per the study, means: CD40L+CD69+ CD4 T cells responding to CMV lysate. The TCR comes from an adult man with HIV who was CMV-seropositive. The V and J segments used are TRBV4-1 and TRBJ2-2, with a weak D call of TRBD1 (6 bases match). CDR3 sequence: CASSQEARQGHAGELFF. The bases are TGCGCCAGCAGCCAAGAGGCTCGGCAGGGGCACGCCGGGGAGCTGTTTTTT.